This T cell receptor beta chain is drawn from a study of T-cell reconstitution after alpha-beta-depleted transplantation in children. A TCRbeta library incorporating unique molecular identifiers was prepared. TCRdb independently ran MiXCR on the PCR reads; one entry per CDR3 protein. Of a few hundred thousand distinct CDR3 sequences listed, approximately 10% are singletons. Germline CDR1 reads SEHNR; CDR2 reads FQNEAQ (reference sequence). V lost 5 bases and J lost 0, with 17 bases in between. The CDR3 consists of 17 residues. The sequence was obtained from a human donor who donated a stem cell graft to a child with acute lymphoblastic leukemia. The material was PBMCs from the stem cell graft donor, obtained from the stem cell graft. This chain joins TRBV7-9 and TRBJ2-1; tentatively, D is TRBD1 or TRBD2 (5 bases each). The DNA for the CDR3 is TGTGCCAGCAGCCCCCGGGACCCCCAGGGCTCCTACAATGAGCAGTTCTTC. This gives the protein CASSPRDPQGSYNEQFF.